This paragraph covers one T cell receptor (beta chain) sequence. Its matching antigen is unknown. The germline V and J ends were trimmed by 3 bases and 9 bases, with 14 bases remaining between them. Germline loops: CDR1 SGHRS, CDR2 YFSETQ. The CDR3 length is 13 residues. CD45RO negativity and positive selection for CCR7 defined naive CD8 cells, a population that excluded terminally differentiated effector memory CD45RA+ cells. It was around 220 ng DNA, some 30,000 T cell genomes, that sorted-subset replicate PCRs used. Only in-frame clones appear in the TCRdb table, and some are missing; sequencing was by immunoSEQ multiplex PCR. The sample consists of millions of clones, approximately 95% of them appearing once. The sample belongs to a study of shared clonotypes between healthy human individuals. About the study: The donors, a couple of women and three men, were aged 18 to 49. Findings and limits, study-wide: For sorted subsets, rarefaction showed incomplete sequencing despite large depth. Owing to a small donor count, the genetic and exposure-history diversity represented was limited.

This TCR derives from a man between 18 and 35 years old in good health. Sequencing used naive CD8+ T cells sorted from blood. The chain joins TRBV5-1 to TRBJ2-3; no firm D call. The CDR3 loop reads CASSSPIQFTQYF. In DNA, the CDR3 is TGCGCCAGCAGCTCGCCTATTCAGTTCACGCAGTATTTT.